The 27 T cell receptor beta chains below all came from one sample that was sequenced in a study of cytomegalovirus exposure and HLA in healthy donors. The PCR was carried out with 60 Vbeta primers and 13 Jbeta primers. The repertoire was sequenced with immunoSEQ multiplex PCR; TCRdb's copy has only in-frame clones and lacks some. Found here are 85,000 to 100,000 clones, over 70% of them singletons; the top ten hold around 7.3%. Specimen: PBMCs. The source is a middle-aged man in good health and CMV-seropositive.

This clone appeared a few times. The rearrangement links TRBV10-1 to TRBJ1-2; 9 bases line up with TRBD1. With V trimmed by 5 bases and J by 3 bases, 16 bases remained unmatched. The germline V gene has CDR1 WNHNN and CDR2 SYGVQD (reference sequence). This CDR3 spans 18 amino acids. The CDR3 reads CASSLPNPPGQGDYGYTF. Here the CDR3 DNA reads TGCGCCAGCAGTTTACCGAATCCCCCGGGACAGGGCGACTATGGCTACACCTTC.

The chain has TRBV4-1 and TRBJ2-7; D is possibly TRBD2 (6 bases). V gave up 0 bases and J gave up 1 base, with 13 bases separating them. The CDR3 is 16 residues long. Germline CDR1 MGHRA, CDR2 YSYEKL. CDR3 sequence reads: CASSQESASESYEQYF. The CDR3 DNA reads as TGCGCCAGCAGCCAAGAGTCGGCTAGCGAATCCTACGAGCAGTACTTC.

As concerns this clone: Relative to the germline gene, one junction end is altered; a read error may explain this. The rearrangement uses TRBV10-3 and TRBJ1-4; no clear D. This CDR3 is 14 amino acids long. The germline V gene has CDR1 ENHRY and CDR2 SYGVKD. The DNA of the CDR3 is TGTGCCGTCAGTGATGGCGGAATAAATGAAAAACTGTTTTTT. The encoded protein is CAVSDGGINEKLFF.

This chain connects TRBV6-6 to TRBJ2-7, with 10 positions matching TRBD1. V shed 2 bases, J shed 4 bases, and the junction held 2 bases outside the gene matches. CDR1 and CDR2 from the germline V gene are MNHNY and SVGAGI (reference sequence). This CDR3 is 14 amino acids long. The CDR3 coding sequence is TGTGCCAGCAGTTACGGGACAGGGGTATACGAGCAGTACTTC. Encoded protein: CASSYGTGVYEQYF.

This chain connects TRBV19 to TRBJ2-1; the match to TRBD2 covers 8 bases. After removal of 7 bases from V and 9 bases from J, the junction contained 14 bases not matched to a gene. CDR1 is LNHDA and CDR2 is SQIVND in the germline V gene (reference sequence). This CDR3 comprises 15 residues. The CDR3 DNA reads TGTGCCAGTACTCGAGACGGGGGGGCCCGGGCTGAGCAGTTCTTC. Protein product: CASTRDGGARAEQFF.

The table lists this clone with a count of one. The CDR3 is CASSPGLAWNEQYF. The CDR3, as DNA: TGTGCCAGCAGCCCGGGACTAGCGTGGAACGAGCAGTACTTC. The chain employs TRBV6-5 and TRBJ2-7; 10 bases are a match to TRBD2. V trimming: 6 bases; J trimming: 5 bases; junction bases outside the gene matches: 7. This CDR3 region has 14 residues. The V gene's germline CDR1 is MNHEY and CDR2 SVGAGI.

In this sample, this clone turned up a few times. Other DNA sequences from this sample encode an identical CDR3 as well. The chain uses TRBV9 and TRBJ2-5; 9 nucleotides align to TRBD2. Germline trimming cut 4 bases from V and 2 bases from J; bases unmatched to any gene: 3. The CDR3 has 14 amino acids. Germline V gives CDR1 SGDLS, CDR2 YYNGEE. CDR3 bases: TGTGCCAGCAGCCCTAGCGGGAATCAAGAGACCCAGTACTTC. Translating it yields CASSPSGNQETQYF.

This CDR3 is CASSYGLGQGNTEAFF. The CDR3 nucleotides are TGTGCCAGCAGTTACGGGCTTGGACAGGGGAACACTGAAGCTTTCTTT. This chain connects TRBV6-5 to TRBJ1-1; 8 bases are a match to TRBD1. Per germline, CDR1 MNHEY and CDR2 SVGAGI. V lost 2 bases to trimming and J lost 1 base; unmatched junction nucleotides: 6. The CDR3 contains 16 residues.

The genes are TRBV28 and TRBJ1-1; no definite D call. CDR1 MDHEN and CDR2 SYDVKM come from the germline V gene. The CDR3 is 15 residues long. V lost 8 bases and J lost 5, with 21 bases in between. CDR3: CASHPPMGRGTEAFF. CDR3 coding DNA: TGTGCCAGCCATCCACCCATGGGAAGAGGGACTGAAGCTTTCTTT. The full variable domain, with the rest looked up from reference TRBV28 and TRBJ1-1, is DVKVTQSSRYLVKRTGEKVFLECVQDMDHENMFWYRQDPGLGLRLIYFSYDVKMKEKGDIPEGYSVSREKKERFSLILESASTNQTSMYLCASHPPMGRGTEAFFGQGTRLTVV.

V and J are TRBV7-2 and TRBJ2-3; 7 bases match TRBD2. This CDR3 has 18 residues. V dropped 3 bases and J dropped 2; count of bases not matched to a gene: 14. CDR1 is SGHTA, CDR2 FQGNSA, per germline. The CDR3 reads CASSFIASGLGDTDTQYF. The CDR3 DNA is TGTGCCAGCAGCTTCATAGCCTCCGGACTAGGGGACACAGATACGCAGTATTTT. Using reference TRBV7-2 and TRBJ2-3 for the parts outside the CDR3, the full variable domain is GAGVSQSPSNKVTEKGKDVELRCDPISGHTALYWYRQSLGQGLEFLIYFQGNSAPDKSGLPSDRFSAERTGGSVSTLTIQRTQQEDSAVYLCASSFIASGLGDTDTQYFGPGTRLTVL.

This clone has just one count. The chain employs TRBV9 and TRBJ2-2; TRBD2 aligns across 8 bases. Germline CDR1 SGDLS, CDR2 YYNGEE. The trim removed 4 bases at V and 0 bases at J, leaving 5 bases unmatched. The CDR3 spans 16 residues. CDR3 region: CASSLSGAANTGELFF. The CDR3 coding sequence is TGTGCCAGCAGCCTTAGCGGGGCCGCGAACACCGGGGAGCTGTTTTTT.

This clone was picked up one time. Additional DNA sequences in this sample encode the identical CDR3. The V and J genes are TRBV6-1 and TRBJ1-6; 7 nucleotides agree with TRBD1. Germline V gene lookup returns CDR1 MNHNS and CDR2 SASEGT. V lost 5 bases and J lost 10; bases outside the gene matches: 8. This CDR3 spans 14 amino acids. The CDR3 coding sequence is TGTGCCAGCAGTACGGGCCAGGGGGACTCACCCCTCCACTTT. Amino acids: CASSTGQGDSPLHF.

There are a few counts of this clone. This rearrangement joins TRBV5-1 to TRBJ1-1, with TRBD1 identical over 9 bases. In germline, CDR1 is SGHRS, CDR2 YFSETQ. V was clipped by 4 bases and J by 5 bases; unmatched bases: 12. The CDR3 covers 16 residues. This CDR3 is CASSQPGQGSDTEAFF. The CDR3 coding sequence is TGCGCCAGCAGCCAACCGGGACAGGGATCTGATACTGAAGCTTTCTTT.

This chain joins TRBV18 and TRBJ2-3; 7 positions match TRBD2. V shed 6 bases and J 1 base; nucleotides not matched to a gene: 7. The CDR3 covers 15 residues. CDR1 KGHSH and CDR2 LQKENI come from the germline V gene. CDR3 sequence (DNA): TGTGCCAGCTCCCCGGGGGAGGGAGGCACAGATACGCAGTATTTT. Translation gives CASSPGEGGTDTQYF.

In its sample, this clone was seen once. This chain uses TRBV11-1 with TRBJ2-7; D perhaps matches TRBD1 (6 bases). The CDR3 totals 13 residues. V lost 5 bases to trimming and J lost 2 bases, with 10 bases between them. Per the germline V gene, CDR1 is SGHAT and CDR2 is FQDESV (reference sequence). CDR3 loop: CASSRQETYEQYF. CDR3 sequence (DNA): TGTGCCAGCAGCCGACAGGAAACCTACGAGCAGTACTTC.

This chain links TRBV18 with TRBJ1-2; D unresolved. The ends were cut back, 2 bases at V and 3 bases at J, with 4 bases in the middle. Germline CDR1 is KGHSH and CDR2 is LQKENI. This CDR3 comprises 12 residues. The CDR3 region is CASSPIDYGYTF. The CDR3 DNA follows: TGTGCCAGCTCACCAATCGACTATGGCTACACCTTC. Complete variable domain (other parts from reference TRBV18 and TRBJ1-2): NAGVMQNPRHLVRRRGQEARLRCSPMKGHSHVYWYRQLPEEGLKFMVYLQKENIIDESGMPKERFSAEFPKEGPSILRIQQVVRGDSAAYFCASSPIDYGYTFGSGTRLTVV.

This chain uses TRBV5-1 with TRBJ2-5; D is possibly TRBD1 (5 bases). This CDR3 is 13 amino acids long. V was clipped by 5 bases and J by 0 bases, with 8 bases between them. The V gene's germline CDR1 is SGHRS and CDR2 YFSETQ. The CDR3 sequence: CASRKTDQETQYF. The CDR3 DNA reads TGCGCCAGCAGGAAGACAGACCAAGAGACCCAGTACTTC.

The chain joins TRBV5-6 to TRBJ2-3; no definite D call. This CDR3 comprises 12 residues. Trimming removed 4 bases at V and 2 bases at J, with 5 bases between. CDR1 and CDR2 (germline): SGHDT, YYEEEE. CDR3 loop: CASSQNTDTQYF. The CDR3 nucleotides are TGTGCCAGCAGCCAGAACACAGATACGCAGTATTTT.

The chain joins TRBV30 to TRBJ1-4; 7 nucleotides agree with TRBD1. Germline V lookup: CDR1 GTSNPN, CDR2 SVGIG (reference sequence). This CDR3 region has 13 residues. The ends lost 2 bases at V and 7 bases at J; junction bases unmatched: 4. CDR3 protein: CAWSNRGGEKLFF. In nucleotides, the CDR3 is TGTGCCTGGAGTAACAGGGGAGGTGAAAAACTGTTTTTT.

The genes are TRBV7-2 and TRBJ2-7, with D possibly matching TRBD1 (7 bases). The germline V gene has CDR1 SGHTA and CDR2 FQGNSA. The germline V and J ends were trimmed by 5 bases and 2 bases, with 22 bases remaining between them. The CDR3 length is 17 residues. The CDR3 loop is CASSPPSPGGTTYEQYF. The DNA for the CDR3 is TGTGCCAGCAGCCCGCCCTCCCCAGGGGGGACGACCTACGAGCAGTACTTC.

The chain has TRBV20-1 and TRBJ1-2, with unresolved D. Germline V gene data show CDR1 as DFQATT and CDR2 as SNEGSKA (reference sequence). The CDR3 has 9 residues. The V end was cut by 3 bases, the J end by 13 bases, with 9 bases between. The CDR3 loop is CSASSTATF. CDR3 sequence (DNA): TGCAGTGCTAGCTCGACTGCCACCTTC.

This chain joins TRBV6-6 and TRBJ1-2; possibly TRBD1 for D (5 bases). CDR1 is MNHNY, CDR2 SVGAGI, per germline (reference sequence). The ends were cut back, 0 bases at V and 1 base at J, with 12 bases in the middle. This CDR3 has 16 residues. The CDR3 protein is CASSYSTWGVNYGYTF. CDR3 in DNA: TGTGCCAGCAGTTACTCGACGTGGGGGGTTAACTATGGCTACACCTTC.

This sequence joins TRBV5-1 and TRBJ2-5, with TRBD1 as a possible D gene (5 bases). The CDR3 extends over 15 amino acids. V lost 4 bases to trimming and J lost 5 bases, with 18 bases between them. The germline CDR1 and CDR2 sequences are SGHRS and YFSETQ. CDR3 in DNA: TGCGCCAGCAGCCCCATGTCAGGGAACGGGGAGACCCAGTACTTC. Encoded protein: CASSPMSGNGETQYF. Drawing the rest from reference TRBV5-1 and TRBJ2-5, the complete variable domain is KAGVTQTPRYLIKTRGQQVTLSCSPISGHRSVSWYQQTPGQGLQFLFEYFSETQRNKGNFPGRFSGRQFSNSRSEMNVSTLELGDSALYLCASSPMSGNGETQYFGPGTRLLVL.

The chain's CDR3 is CASSPSSGANVLTF. The CDR3 bases are TGTGCCAGCAGCCCGTCCTCTGGGGCCAACGTCCTGACTTTC. The chain has TRBV5-6 and TRBJ2-6; D is uncertain. V was trimmed by 4 bases and J by 0 bases, leaving 5 bases between them. This CDR3 has 14 residues. Germline V gene data show CDR1 as SGHDT and CDR2 as YYEEEE. The full variable domain, in which reference TRBV5-6 and TRBJ2-6 provide the parts outside the CDR3, is DAGVTQSPTHLIKTRGQQVTLRCSPKSGHDTVSWYQQALGQGPQFIFQYYEEEERQRGNFPDRFSGHQFPNYSSELNVNALLLGDSALYLCASSPSSGANVLTFGAGSRLTVL.

This clone was observed a handful of times. The chain uses TRBV6-5 and TRBJ1-2; D possibly corresponds to TRBD1 (6 bases). Trimming left V 0 bases short and J 4 bases short, with 12 bases between. This CDR3 is 15 amino acids long. Germline V gene lookup returns CDR1 MNHEY and CDR2 SVGAGI. The CDR3 protein is CASSYSTGATYGYTF. As DNA, the CDR3 is TGTGCCAGCAGTTACTCGACAGGTGCCACCTATGGCTACACCTTC.

This sequence joins TRBV2 and TRBJ2-3; 7 bases align to TRBD2. This CDR3 has 13 residues. Germline CDR1 reads SNHLY; CDR2 reads FYNNEI. The CDR3 coding sequence is TGTGCTGGGGCGGGGGACCCGCCGGATACGCAGTATTTT. Translation: CAGAGDPPDTQYF.

The chain couples TRBV5-1 to TRBJ2-7, with D possibly TRBD2 on 5 matching bases. Germline V gives CDR1 SGHRS, CDR2 YFSETQ. Trimming shortened V by 2 bases and J by 0 bases, and 6 bases separated the two germline ends. The CDR3 spans 13 residues. The CDR3 spells CASSLGSSYEQYF. In DNA, the CDR3 is TGCGCCAGCAGCTTAGGGAGCTCCTACGAGCAGTACTTC.